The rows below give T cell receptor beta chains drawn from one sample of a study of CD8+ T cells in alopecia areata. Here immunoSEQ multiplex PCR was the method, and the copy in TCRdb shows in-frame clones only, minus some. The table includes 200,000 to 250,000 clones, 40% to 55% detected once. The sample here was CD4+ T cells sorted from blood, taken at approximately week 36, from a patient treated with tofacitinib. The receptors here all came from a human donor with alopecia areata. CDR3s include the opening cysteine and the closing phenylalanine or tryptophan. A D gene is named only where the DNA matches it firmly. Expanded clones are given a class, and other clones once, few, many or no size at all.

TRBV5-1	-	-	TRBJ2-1	TGCGCCAGCAGCTTGGGGCAGGTCAGGGACAATGAGCAGTTCTTC	CASSLGQVRDNEQFF
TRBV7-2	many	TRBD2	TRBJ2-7	TGTGCCAGCAGCGTTGTCGTGGGCGGGAGGTACGAGCAGTACTTC	CASSVVVGGRYEQYF
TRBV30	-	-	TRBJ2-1	TGTGCCTGGAATACGCAGTTCTTC	CAWNTQFF
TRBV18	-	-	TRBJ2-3	TGTGCCAGCTCACCCAGGGACACAGATACGCAGTATTTT	CASSPRDTDTQYF
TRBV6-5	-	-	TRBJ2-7	TGTGCCAGCGCCCGGACACCCACCGAGCAGTACTTC	CASARTPTEQYF
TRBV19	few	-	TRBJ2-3	TGCGCCAGTGGGGGGACAGATACGCAGTATTTT	CASGGTDTQYF
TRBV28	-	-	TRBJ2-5	TGTGCCAGCAGGTTACCTGAGAGGGAGACCCAGTACTTC	CASRLPERETQYF
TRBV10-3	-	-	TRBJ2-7	TGTGCCATCACCAGAACAGGGAGTTACTACGAGCAGTACTTC	CAITRTGSYYEQYF
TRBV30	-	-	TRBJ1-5	TGTGCCTGGAGTGGGGATAGCAATCAGCCCCAGCATTTT	CAWSGDSNQPQHF
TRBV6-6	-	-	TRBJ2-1	TGTGCCAGCAGTTACCCCTACAATGAGCAGTTCTTC	CASSYPYNEQFF
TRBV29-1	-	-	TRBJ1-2	TGCAGCGTTGTTCTGGTCCAGGGCACTGGCTATGGCTACACCTTC	CSVVLVQGTGYGYTF
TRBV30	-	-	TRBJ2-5	TGTGCCTGGAAGTCCGCCCGGGATCCTGAGACCCAGTACTTC	CAWKSARDPETQYF
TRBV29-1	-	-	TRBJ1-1	TGCAGCGTCTCAGCAGGGAACACTGAAGCTTTCTTT	CSVSAGNTEAFF
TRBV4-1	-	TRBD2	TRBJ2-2	TGCGCCAGCAGCCAAAGAGCTAAGCGGGAGGGCCGCACCGGGGAGCTGTTTTTT	CASSQRAKREGRTGELFF
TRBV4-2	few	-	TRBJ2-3	TGTGCCAGCAGCCACGGAGCGGTGGGGACCGTCTTGAATACGCAGTATTTT	CASSHGAVGTVLNTQYF
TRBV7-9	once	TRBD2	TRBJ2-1	TGTGCCAGCAGCTTAGAGTATGGACTAGCGGGAGTACGGGATGAGCAGTTCTTC	CASSLEYGLAGVRDEQFF
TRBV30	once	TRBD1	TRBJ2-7	TGTGCCTGGAGTGTACAGGGGCTCTCCTACGAGCAGTACTTC	CAWSVQGLSYEQYF
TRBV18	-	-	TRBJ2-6	TGTGCCAGCTCACCACGGCCGGGTCGGGTCAACGTCCTGACTTTC	CASSPRPGRVNVLTF
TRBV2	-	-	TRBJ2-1	TGTGCCAGCAGTGTTCGAATTACTGTGCTGTTCTTC	CASSVRITVLFF
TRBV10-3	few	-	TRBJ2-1	TGTGCCATCAGCCTTGGGGGATTGGGTGAGCAGTTCTTC	CAISLGGLGEQFF
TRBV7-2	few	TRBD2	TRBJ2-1	TGTGCCAGCACCTTCCTTGGCGGGAGGGGCAATGAGCAGTTCTTC	CASTFLGGRGNEQFF
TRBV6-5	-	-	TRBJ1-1	TGTGCCAGCAGTTACGCGGGGGTGGGCACTGAAGCTTTCTTT	CASSYAGVGTEAFF
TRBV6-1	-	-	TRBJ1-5	TGTGCCAGCAGTGAATCGTCGAGAATTCAGCCCCAGCATTTT	CASSESSRIQPQHF
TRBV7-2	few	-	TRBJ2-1	TGTGCCAGCAGCTTAGGGGGTAGCGGAATCAATGAGCAGTTCTTC	CASSLGGSGINEQFF
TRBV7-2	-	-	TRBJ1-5	TGTGCCAGCAGCTTAGGCCAGGGCGCCCAGCCCCAGCATTTT	CASSLGQGAQPQHF
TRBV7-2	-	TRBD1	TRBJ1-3	TGTGCCAGCAGGCCGACAGGGGGCTATGGAAACACCATATATTTT	CASRPTGGYGNTIYF
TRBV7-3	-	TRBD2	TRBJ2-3	TGTGCCAGCAGCCCCCAGGGCCCTACTAGCGGGAGAGTAGGTACGCAGTATTTT	CASSPQGPTSGRVGTQYF
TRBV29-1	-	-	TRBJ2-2	TGCAGCGTTGCTAGCGAGGCGAACACCGGGGAGCTGTTTTTT	CSVASEANTGELFF
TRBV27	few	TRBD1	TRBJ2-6	TGTGCCAGCAGTACATACAGGGGAAGGCTTTCTGGGGCCAACGTCCTGACTTTC	CASSTYRGRLSGANVLTF
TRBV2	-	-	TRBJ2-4	TGTGCCAGCAGTGAGGTCAGGGTGACCAAAAACATTCAGTACTTC	CASSEVRVTKNIQYF
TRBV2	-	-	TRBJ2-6	TGTGCCAGCAGTGAAAAGGGTTCTGGGGCCAACGTCCTGACTTTC	CASSEKGSGANVLTF
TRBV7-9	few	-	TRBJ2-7	TGTGCCAGCAGCTTAGGGCAGCCCAACGAGCAGTACTTC	CASSLGQPNEQYF
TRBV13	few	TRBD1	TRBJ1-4	TGTGCCAGCAGCTCCACGGGAAGGACAGGAAAACTGTTTTTT	CASSSTGRTGKLFF
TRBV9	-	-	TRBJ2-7	TGTGCCAGCAGCGTAGCTCCTAGTGACGAGCAGTACTTC	CASSVAPSDEQYF
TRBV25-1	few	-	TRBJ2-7	TGTGCCAGCAGCGAGGGCAGCTACGAGCAGTACTTC	CASSEGSYEQYF
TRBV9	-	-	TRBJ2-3	TGTGCCAGCAGCGTCTTAGCTGGGATTAGCACAGATACGCAGTATTTT	CASSVLAGISTDTQYF
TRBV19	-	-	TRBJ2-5	TGTGCCAGTAGTCCCGCCCGACAGGGAGGCGGAGAGACCCAGTACTTC	CASSPARQGGGETQYF
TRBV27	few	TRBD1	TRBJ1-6	TGTGCCAGCAGTCGAATCGGGACAGGGGACTCACCCCTCCACTTT	CASSRIGTGDSPLHF
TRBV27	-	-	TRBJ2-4	TGTGCCAGCAGTTCATACGGGGCTCTAGCCAAAAACATTCAGTACTTC	CASSSYGALAKNIQYF
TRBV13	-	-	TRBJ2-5	TGTGCCAGCAGCTTGCGAGGGTCAGAGACCCAGTACTTC	CASSLRGSETQYF
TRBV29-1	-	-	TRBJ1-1	TGCAGCGTTGATACCCCGGGACGGAACACTGAAGCTTTCTTT	CSVDTPGRNTEAFF
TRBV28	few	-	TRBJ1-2	TGTGCCAGCAAAATCGCGGGAAACTATGGCTACACCTTC	CASKIAGNYGYTF
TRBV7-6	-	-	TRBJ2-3	TGTGCCAGCAGCTTAGTAGGGGAGTTCAGATACGCAGTATTT	CASSLVGEFRYAVF
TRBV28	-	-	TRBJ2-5	TGTGCCAGCAGTCTTGGGGAGTACCAAGAGACCCAGTACTTC	CASSLGEYQETQYF
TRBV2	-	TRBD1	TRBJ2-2	TGTGCCAGCAACCGGGACAGTGTTCCTCCCGGGGAGCTGTTTTTT	CASNRDSVPPGELFF
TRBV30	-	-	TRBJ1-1	TGTGCCTGGGGAAAACCACAGGGTCTGGGAGCTTTCTTT	CAWGKPQGLGAFF
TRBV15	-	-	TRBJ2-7	TGTGCCACCAGCAGAGGTGGGGCGGGGGAGCAGTACTTC	CATSRGGAGEQYF
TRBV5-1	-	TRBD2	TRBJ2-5	TGCGCCAGCAGCTTAACCGGGACTAGCGGGCTATGGGAGACCCAGTACTTC	CASSLTGTSGLWETQYF
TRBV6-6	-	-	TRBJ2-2	TGTGCCAGCGGGAGTTCGAGCACCGGGGAGCTGTTTTTT	CASGSSSTGELFF
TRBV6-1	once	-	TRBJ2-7	TGTGCCAGCAGTGAAGTGGGCAGGGGTCGGTACGAGCAGTACTTC	CASSEVGRGRYEQYF
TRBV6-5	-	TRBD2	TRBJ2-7	TGTGCCAGCAGTTACGATGTGGGGGGGTTCCCCTACGAGCAGTACTTC	CASSYDVGGFPYEQYF
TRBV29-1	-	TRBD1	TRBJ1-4	TGCAGCGTTGAAGATCCTCCGGGACAGGGAGGAAAACTGTTTTTT	CSVEDPPGQGGKLFF
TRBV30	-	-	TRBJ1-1	TGTGCCTGGACGGGTGAGACTGAAGCTTTCTTT	CAWTGETEAFF
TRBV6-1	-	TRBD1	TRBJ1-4	TGTGCCAGCAGAAGGAACAAGGGGGCGAGTGAAAAACTGTTTTTT	CASRRNKGASEKLFF